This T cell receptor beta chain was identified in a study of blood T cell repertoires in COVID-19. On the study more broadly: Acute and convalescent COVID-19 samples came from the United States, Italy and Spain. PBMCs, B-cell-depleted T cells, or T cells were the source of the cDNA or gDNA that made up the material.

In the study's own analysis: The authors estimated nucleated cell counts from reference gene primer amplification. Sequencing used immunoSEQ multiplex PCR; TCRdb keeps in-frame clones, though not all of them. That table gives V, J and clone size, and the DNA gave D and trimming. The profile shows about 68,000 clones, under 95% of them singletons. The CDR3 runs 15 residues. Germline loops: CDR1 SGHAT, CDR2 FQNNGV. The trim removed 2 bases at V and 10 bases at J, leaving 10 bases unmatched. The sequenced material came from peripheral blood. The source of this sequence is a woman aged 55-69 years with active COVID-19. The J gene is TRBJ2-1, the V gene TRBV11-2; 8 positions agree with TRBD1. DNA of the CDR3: TGTGCCAGCAGCTTAAATGCCCAGGGGGCAGGGGAGCAGTTCTTC. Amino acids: CASSLNAQGAGEQFF.